This is a list of T cell receptor beta chains from one sample in a study of blood T cell repertoires in COVID-19. Measured with immunoSEQ multiplex PCR; TCRdb has only the in-frame clones, and not every one. The sample consists of 150,000 or so clones, approximately 79% of them appearing once. Sequenced sample: peripheral blood. The source is an elderly woman with acute or convalescent COVID-19. Each CDR3 is given with its conserved first and last residue. Each record gives: V gene, clone size, D gene, J gene, CDR3 DNA, CDR3 protein. The D gene is left open where the match is weak. Some rows have no size entry. The others give once, few or many, or a class for an expanded clone.

V gene: TRBV7-2; clone size: .; D gene: .; J gene: TRBJ2-2; CDR3 DNA: TGTGCCAGCAGCTTACAGGGAACCACCGGGGAGCTGTTTTTT; CDR3 protein: CASSLQGTTGELFF
V gene: TRBV19; clone size: .; D gene: .; J gene: TRBJ1-5; CDR3 DNA: TGTGCCAGTAGTTCCAACAGTTACCCGAAGCCCCAGCATTTT; CDR3 protein: CASSSNSYPKPQHF
V gene: TRBV21-1; clone size: once; D gene: .; J gene: TRBJ1-5; CDR3 DNA: TGTGCCAGCAGCAAATATCGGGAGGTCGGTTGTCAGCCCCAGCATTTT; CDR3 protein: CASSKYREVGCQPQHF
V gene: TRBV5-1; clone size: .; D gene: TRBD2; J gene: TRBJ2-7; CDR3 DNA: TGCGCCAGCAAGATACTAGCGGGGGACGAGCAGTACTTC; CDR3 protein: CASKILAGDEQYF
V gene: TRBV19; clone size: once; D gene: TRBD1; J gene: TRBJ1-2; CDR3 DNA: TGTGCCAGTAGTATTCAGGGGGCGGAATTCTATGGCTACACCTTC; CDR3 protein: CASSIQGAEFYGYTF
V gene: TRBV6-5; clone size: .; D gene: .; J gene: TRBJ1-3; CDR3 DNA: TGTGCCAGCAGGCCTATCTCTGGAAACACCATATATTTT; CDR3 protein: CASRPISGNTIYF
V gene: TRBV27; clone size: few; D gene: TRBD1; J gene: TRBJ1-5; CDR3 DNA: TGTGCCAGCAGTTTATCGGGTCCCCGGGACAGGCTCCCCAATCAGCCCCAGCATTTT; CDR3 protein: CASSLSGPRDRLPNQPQHF
V gene: TRBV9; clone size: .; D gene: TRBD1; J gene: TRBJ2-3; CDR3 DNA: TGTGCCAGCAGCGTAAAGACAGGGCCCGTAGATACGCAGTATTTT; CDR3 protein: CASSVKTGPVDTQYF
V gene: TRBV19; clone size: .; D gene: .; J gene: TRBJ2-7; CDR3 DNA: TGTGCCAGTAGTTTGACTGGCGGAACAAAGGCCGAGCAGTACTTC; CDR3 protein: CASSLTGGTKAEQYF
V gene: TRBV18; clone size: .; D gene: TRBD1; J gene: TRBJ1-2; CDR3 DNA: TGTGCCAGCTCACCATCCGGGACAGCACTCTATGGCTACACCTTC; CDR3 protein: CASSPSGTALYGYTF
V gene: TRBV5-1; clone size: few; D gene: .; J gene: TRBJ2-1; CDR3 DNA: TGCGCCAGCAGCTTGGGCACGGTCTCCAATGAGCAGTTCTTC; CDR3 protein: CASSLGTVSNEQFF
V gene: TRBV27; clone size: .; D gene: TRBD1; J gene: TRBJ1-6; CDR3 DNA: TGTGCCAGCAGTTTAGGAGCGACAGGGGGGGTTTCACCCCTCCACTTT; CDR3 protein: CASSLGATGGVSPLHF
V gene: TRBV10-3; clone size: few; D gene: .; J gene: TRBJ2-5; CDR3 DNA: TGTGCCATCAGTGCCGGCCGGGGCGGGGGCCTCCAAGAGACCCAGTACTTC; CDR3 protein: CAISAGRGGGLQETQYF
V gene: TRBV18; clone size: .; D gene: .; J gene: TRBJ1-1; CDR3 DNA: TGTGCCAGCTCAACCATCCGGCGGGGTGCAGACACTGAAGCTTTCTTT; CDR3 protein: CASSTIRRGADTEAFF
V gene: TRBV20-1; clone size: .; D gene: TRBD2; J gene: TRBJ2-3; CDR3 DNA: TGCAGTGCTAGTCGTCCTAGCGGGAGGGCAATAGATACGCAGTATTTT; CDR3 protein: CSASRPSGRAIDTQYF
V gene: TRBV20-1; clone size: .; D gene: TRBD1; J gene: TRBJ1-2; CDR3 DNA: TGCAGTGCTAGGGACAGGGTTGGCTACACCTTC; CDR3 protein: CSARDRVGYTF
V gene: TRBV10-3; clone size: .; D gene: .; J gene: TRBJ1-2; CDR3 DNA: TGTGCCATCAGTGAGCCGATGGCGCGGGAGTTTACTAACTATGGCTACACCTTC; CDR3 protein: CAISEPMAREFTNYGYTF
V gene: TRBV9; clone size: once; D gene: .; J gene: TRBJ1-2; CDR3 DNA: TGTGCCAGCAGCCCTAGCGCTGTCTATGGCTACACCTTC; CDR3 protein: CASSPSAVYGYTF
V gene: TRBV2; clone size: .; D gene: .; J gene: TRBJ1-6; CDR3 DNA: TGTGCCAGCAGTGAATCCAGCGCCAATTCACCCCTCCACTTT; CDR3 protein: CASSESSANSPLHF
V gene: TRBV3-1/TRBV3-2; clone size: .; D gene: .; J gene: TRBJ2-1; CDR3 DNA: TGTGCCAGCAGCCAGGGAACACGGGGTGAGCAGTTCTTC; CDR3 protein: CASSQGTRGEQFF
V gene: TRBV5-1; clone size: .; D gene: .; J gene: TRBJ1-1; CDR3 DNA: TGCGCCAGCAGCTTGTCAGGGGTGGGTGAAGCTTTCTTT; CDR3 protein: CASSLSGVGEAFF
V gene: TRBV28; clone size: many; D gene: .; J gene: TRBJ1-6; CDR3 DNA: TGTGCCAGCAATTTAGGGAGAGGAAATTCACCCCTCCACTTT; CDR3 protein: CASNLGRGNSPLHF
V gene: TRBV18; clone size: once; D gene: .; J gene: TRBJ2-7; CDR3 DNA: TGTGCCAGCTCACCACTACCAGCGGGACAAACGTCCTACGAGCAGTACTTC; CDR3 protein: CASSPLPAGQTSYEQYF
V gene: TRBV19; clone size: .; D gene: .; J gene: TRBJ2-7; CDR3 DNA: TGTGCCAGTAGTCCGTCAGGGGATTACGAGCAGTACTTC; CDR3 protein: CASSPSGDYEQYF
V gene: TRBV3-1/TRBV3-2; clone size: .; D gene: TRBD2; J gene: TRBJ2-1; CDR3 DNA: TGTGCCAGCAGCCGTAGCGGGAGAACCTACAATGAGCAGTTCTTC; CDR3 protein: CASSRSGRTYNEQFF
V gene: TRBV5-1; clone size: once; D gene: TRBD1; J gene: TRBJ2-2; CDR3 DNA: TGCGCCAGCAGCTGGCAACCGACAGGGGCGACACTTAGACGTCCGAATCCTATCACCGGGGAGCTGTTTTTT; CDR3 protein: CASSWQPTGATLRRPNPITGELFF
V gene: TRBV20-1; clone size: .; D gene: TRBD2; J gene: TRBJ2-2; CDR3 DNA: TGCAGTGCTAGTCAGGGACTAGCGGGAGGGCCTTTTGGTGCCGGGGAGCTGTTTTTT; CDR3 protein: CSASQGLAGGPFGAGELFF
V gene: TRBV5-1; clone size: .; D gene: .; J gene: TRBJ2-7; CDR3 DNA: TGCGCCAGCAGTTCCGCCTACGAGCAGTACTTC; CDR3 protein: CASSSAYEQYF
V gene: TRBV2; clone size: few; D gene: TRBD2; J gene: TRBJ2-1; CDR3 DNA: TGTGCCAGCAGTGATGTAGCGGGAGTTGAGCAGTTCTTC; CDR3 protein: CASSDVAGVEQFF
V gene: TRBV28; clone size: .; D gene: TRBD1; J gene: TRBJ2-7; CDR3 DNA: TGTGCCAGCAGTTTACCCGACAGGGGAGTTCGTACCTACGAGCAGTACTTC; CDR3 protein: CASSLPDRGVRTYEQYF
V gene: TRBV2; clone size: .; D gene: TRBD2; J gene: TRBJ2-1; CDR3 DNA: TGTGCCAGCACCCTTACTAGCGGGTCGTACAATGAGCAGTTCTTC; CDR3 protein: CASTLTSGSYNEQFF
V gene: TRBV29-1; clone size: .; D gene: .; J gene: TRBJ2-1; CDR3 DNA: TGCAGCGTCGCGAGAGCGGAGGCGGGAGAGCAGTTCTTC; CDR3 protein: CSVARAEAGEQFF
V gene: TRBV7-9; clone size: .; D gene: .; J gene: TRBJ1-4; CDR3 DNA: TGTGCCAGCAGCCTCCTTGGGGGGGCAACTAATGAAAAACTGTTTTTT; CDR3 protein: CASSLLGGATNEKLFF
V gene: TRBV6-1; clone size: .; D gene: TRBD2; J gene: TRBJ2-1; CDR3 DNA: TGTGCCAGCAGTGAAGGACTAGCGGGAAGCAACAATGAGCAGTTCTTC; CDR3 protein: CASSEGLAGSNNEQFF
V gene: TRBV9; clone size: .; D gene: .; J gene: TRBJ2-7; CDR3 DNA: TGTGCCAGCAGCGGCGGGACAGTACGGTCCGAGCAGTACTTC; CDR3 protein: CASSGGTVRSEQYF
V gene: TRBV13; clone size: .; D gene: TRBD2; J gene: TRBJ2-5; CDR3 DNA: TGTGCCAGCAGCTTGTCTAGCGGGGGGCCGGGGACCCAGTACTTC; CDR3 protein: CASSLSSGGPGTQYF
V gene: TRBV15; clone size: .; D gene: TRBD1; J gene: TRBJ2-7; CDR3 DNA: TGTGCCACCAGCAGAAACCCCCGCGGGACAGGCTACGAGCAGTACTTC; CDR3 protein: CATSRNPRGTGYEQYF
V gene: TRBV19; clone size: .; D gene: .; J gene: TRBJ1-6; CDR3 DNA: TGTGCCAGTAGTAGAAGGGGGTATCGGTCACCCCTCCACTTT; CDR3 protein: CASSRRGYRSPLHF
V gene: TRBV29-1; clone size: .; D gene: .; J gene: TRBJ2-7; CDR3 DNA: TGCAGCGTTGATTGGCCAGGTGGCTCCTACGAGCAGTACTTC; CDR3 protein: CSVDWPGGSYEQYF
V gene: TRBV7-6; clone size: .; D gene: .; J gene: TRBJ2-1; CDR3 DNA: TGTGCCAGCAGCTACCTCTTCTCCCGGGGAAATCTTTACAATGAGCAGTTCTTC; CDR3 protein: CASSYLFSRGNLYNEQFF
V gene: TRBV7-9; clone size: .; D gene: .; J gene: TRBJ2-7; CDR3 DNA: TGTGCCAGCAGCTTAGACTTTGGTGGGCAGTACTTC; CDR3 protein: CASSLDFGGQYF
V gene: TRBV18; clone size: .; D gene: .; J gene: TRBJ2-5; CDR3 DNA: TGTGCCAGCATGGCTAGGAGCGGAGAGACCCAGTACTTC; CDR3 protein: CASMARSGETQYF
V gene: TRBV19; clone size: .; D gene: TRBD2; J gene: TRBJ2-5; CDR3 DNA: TGTGCCAGTAGTATGGTAAGACTAGCGGGGGAGTTGGAGACCCAGTACTTC; CDR3 protein: CASSMVRLAGELETQYF
V gene: TRBV14; clone size: .; D gene: .; J gene: TRBJ1-3; CDR3 DNA: TGTGCCAGCAGCCAAGACATCTCTGGAAACACCATATATTTT; CDR3 protein: CASSQDISGNTIYF
V gene: TRBV15; clone size: once; D gene: TRBD1; J gene: TRBJ1-5; CDR3 DNA: TGTGCCACCAGCAGGGGGGGACAGGGATGGATCAAGGTGAATCAGCCCCAGCATTTT; CDR3 protein: CATSRGGQGWIKVNQPQHF
V gene: TRBV15; clone size: .; D gene: .; J gene: TRBJ1-2; CDR3 DNA: TGTGCCACCAGCAGAGAGAGACAGAACTATGGCTACACCTTC; CDR3 protein: CATSRERQNYGYTF
V gene: TRBV19; clone size: .; D gene: TRBD1; J gene: TRBJ2-6; CDR3 DNA: TGTGCCAGTAGTATAGATGAGGGGGCTAGCTCTGGGGCCAACGTCCTGACTTTC; CDR3 protein: CASSIDEGASSGANVLTF
V gene: TRBV19; clone size: .; D gene: .; J gene: TRBJ1-5; CDR3 DNA: TGTGCCAGTAGTATAGTCGCAGGGAATCAGCCCCAGCATTTT; CDR3 protein: CASSIVAGNQPQHF
V gene: TRBV11-2; clone size: .; D gene: TRBD1; J gene: TRBJ2-1; CDR3 DNA: TGTGCCAGCAGCTTCGGGACAGGGGGCTACAATGAGCAGTTCTTC; CDR3 protein: CASSFGTGGYNEQFF
V gene: TRBV15; clone size: .; D gene: TRBD1; J gene: TRBJ1-1; CDR3 DNA: TGTGCCACCAGCAGATCGTGGACAGGATTGAATATGAACACTGAAGCTTTCTTT; CDR3 protein: CATSRSWTGLNMNTEAFF
V gene: TRBV29-1; clone size: .; D gene: .; J gene: TRBJ2-2; CDR3 DNA: TGCAGCGTTGGGGGGAGGCAATGGGTCGGGGAGCTGTTTTTT; CDR3 protein: CSVGGRQWVGELFF
V gene: TRBV15; clone size: .; D gene: .; J gene: TRBJ2-7; CDR3 DNA: TGTGCCACCAGCAGAGAACAGGGAAGGGGCTCCTACGAGCAGTACTTC; CDR3 protein: CATSREQGRGSYEQYF
V gene: TRBV4-1; clone size: .; D gene: .; J gene: TRBJ1-3; CDR3 DNA: TGCGCCAGCAGCCAAGAGAGAAGAGGGCTAAAAAACACCATATATTTT; CDR3 protein: CASSQERRGLKNTIYF
V gene: TRBV19; clone size: .; D gene: .; J gene: TRBJ2-2; CDR3 DNA: TGTGCCAGTAGTACAGGGACTGAAGCCGGGGAGCTGTTTTTT; CDR3 protein: CASSTGTEAGELFF
V gene: TRBV5-1; clone size: .; D gene: TRBD2; J gene: TRBJ2-7; CDR3 DNA: TGCGCCAGCAGCTTGGGACTAGCGGAATACGAGCAGTACTTC; CDR3 protein: CASSLGLAEYEQYF
V gene: TRBV3-1/TRBV3-2; clone size: .; D gene: .; J gene: TRBJ2-3; CDR3 DNA: TGTGCCAGCAGCCAAGTTACTACGAGCACAGATACGCAGTATTTT; CDR3 protein: CASSQVTTSTDTQYF
V gene: TRBV27; clone size: .; D gene: .; J gene: TRBJ1-1; CDR3 DNA: TGTGCCAGCAGTTCCTCAGGGTTGGGCTCTGAAGCTTTCTTT; CDR3 protein: CASSSSGLGSEAFF
V gene: TRBV5-1; clone size: .; D gene: .; J gene: TRBJ2-7; CDR3 DNA: TGCGCCAGCAGCTTGGAGTTACTTCCGTACGAGCAGTACTTC; CDR3 protein: CASSLELLPYEQYF
V gene: TRBV15; clone size: .; D gene: TRBD2; J gene: TRBJ2-1; CDR3 DNA: TGTGCCACCAGCAGGGGGCCGGGCGGGAGAAGGAGTGAGCAGTTCTTC; CDR3 protein: CATSRGPGGRRSEQFF